Shown below are 16 T cell receptor beta chains from a single sample sequenced in a study of spatial heterogeneity in lung cancer. TCRdb re-derived calls from the 5' RACE reads in MiXCR, one entry per CDR3 protein. The sample lists several thousand distinct CDR3 sequences; roughly 50% were seen once. Sample time point: sample taken at primary tumor resection. Whole RNA came from tumor, nontumor lung or frozen PBMC and was sequenced without being sorted. The input for sequencing was PBMCs, taken at surgery. Receptors were obtained from a female donor with early-stage non-small cell lung cancer.

On this clonotype: This beta chain is a stray read from a library made for alpha chains; its abundance is not meaningful. The chain carries TRBV5-6 and TRBJ2-3; D may be TRBD1 (6 bases). Germline-derived CDR1 and CDR2 are SGHDT and YYEEEE. The CDR3 runs 17 residues. The V end lost 0 bases, the J end lost 2 bases, and 16 bases lay between the germline ends. Here the CDR3 DNA reads TGTGCCAGCAGCTTGGCCACGTTGTCAGGGGCCACAGATACGCAGTATTTT. This gives the protein CASSLATLSGATDTQYF.

In this sample, this clonotype turned up a few times. This beta chain turned up in a library designed for alpha chains; as an off-target read, its abundance says little. The chain joins TRBV29-1 to TRBJ2-5; 8 bases match TRBD1. V lost 6 bases to trimming and J lost 1 base; unmatched junction nucleotides: 4. This CDR3 is 13 amino acids long. The V gene's germline CDR1 is SQVTM and CDR2 ANQGSEA. The CDR3 region has the DNA TGCAGCGTCCCTGGACAGGGCCAAGAGACCCAGTACTTC. Protein: CSVPGQGQETQYF.

To note about this clonotype: In a library made to pick up alpha chains, this beta chain is a stray read with a size that means little. The rearrangement joins TRBV5-5 to TRBJ1-1; no clear D gene. The CDR3 totals 13 residues. V lost 3 bases and J lost 4, with 10 bases in between. Germline V CDR1 and CDR2: SGHKS, YYEKEE (reference sequence). CDR3 nucleotide sequence: TGTGCCAGCAGCTCAAGTGTTGGCACTGAAGCTTTCTTT. Its translation is CASSSSVGTEAFF.

About this clonotype: Since it is a stray read in a library aimed at alpha chains, this beta chain has a size that is not meaningful. The chain has TRBV19 and TRBJ2-1; TRBD1 is a possible D gene (5 bases). Trimming removed 4 bases from V and 2 bases from J, with 15 bases in between. The CDR3 covers 16 residues. Germline assignment: CDR1 LNHDA and CDR2 SQIVND (reference sequence). The CDR3 DNA reads TGTGCCAGTAGTACTGACCTAGGGGATCCCTACAATGAGCAGTTCTTC. Protein product: CASSTDLGDPYNEQFF.

A remark on this clonotype: The library was built for alpha chains, so this beta chain is an off-target read and its size means little. The V call is TRBV7-6, the J call TRBJ2-7, with 7 nucleotides matching TRBD1. CDR3 length: 15 residues. CDR1 is SGHVS and CDR2 is FNYEAQ in the germline V gene. J gave up 3 bases and V 0 bases, and 5 bases lay outside the gene matches. DNA of the CDR3: TGTGCCAGCAGCTTAGCCCCAGGGGGTAGCTACGAGCAGTACTTC. Amino acid sequence: CASSLAPGGSYEQYF.

A word on this clonotype: Within a library made for alpha chains, this beta chain is off target, and its count is uninformative. This rearrangement joins TRBV12-3 or TRBV12-4 to TRBJ2-5; TRBD2 matches 7 bases. The junction had 10 bases not matched to a gene; V was cut back by 5 bases and J by 7 bases. The CDR3 has 14 residues. CDR3 loop: CASSTTQTGGTQYF. The CDR3, as DNA: TGTGCCAGCAGTACCACCCAGACGGGGGGGACCCAGTACTTC.

This clonotype came up a few times. Being off target in a library aimed at alpha chains, this beta chain has a size of little meaning. The rearrangement joins TRBV19 to TRBJ2-7; the D gene is possibly TRBD1 (5 bases). Germline values: CDR1 LNHDA, CDR2 SQIVND (reference sequence). The CDR3 is 10 amino acids. CDR3 coding DNA: TGTGCCAGTAGTATGAGCAGGGCATCCGTC. This sequence encodes CASSMSRASV.

About this clonotype: Because the library targeted alpha chains, this beta chain is an off-target read whose size means little. J is TRBJ2-3 and V is TRBV20-1; maybe TRBD2 (5 bases). Trimming stripped 4 bases from V and 1 base from J, with 15 bases between. This CDR3 has 15 residues. Germline assignment: CDR1 DFQATT and CDR2 SNEGSKA (reference sequence). The CDR3 DNA is TGCAGTGCTAAACAGCGGAACTGGGGCACAGATACGCAGTATTTT. This codes for CSAKQRNWGTDTQYF.

Turning to this clonotype: This beta chain came through as a stray read in a library set up for alpha chains, and its size says little. The chain links TRBV23-1 to TRBJ2-5, with D perhaps TRBD2 (7 bases). TRBV23-1 is filed as an ORF, its function uncertain. The length of the CDR3 is 16 residues. V was trimmed by 8 bases and J by 4 bases, leaving 23 bases between them. Written as DNA, the CDR3 is TGCGCCAGCGGGGGGGTCAACAGGGAAGGCGGAGAGACCCAGTACTTC. It codes for CASGGVNREGGETQYF.

To note about this clonotype: The library was prepared for alpha chains; this beta chain is a stray read, so its frequency means little. The chain couples TRBV28 to TRBJ2-3; 9 bases are shared with TRBD1. Germline CDR1 MDHEN, CDR2 SYDVKM. The length of the CDR3 is 15 residues. J gave up 3 bases and V 5 bases, and 6 bases lay outside the gene matches. The CDR3 protein is CASSLGDRDTDTQYF. The CDR3 DNA is TGTGCCAGCAGTCTAGGGGACAGGGATACAGATACGCAGTATTTT. Full variable domain (missing parts from reference TRBV28 and TRBJ2-3): DVKVTQSSRYLVKRTGEKVFLECVQDMDHENMFWYRQDPGLGLRLIYFSYDVKMKEKGDIPEGYSVSREKKERFSLILESASTNQTSMYLCASSLGDRDTDTQYFGPGTRLTVL.

Notes on this clonotype: The library was designed around alpha chains, so this beta chain is a stray read whose abundance carries little weight. V usage is TRBV20-1 and J usage is TRBJ2-3; 7 nucleotides line up with TRBD2. Germline V gives CDR1 DFQATT, CDR2 SNEGSKA (reference sequence). Losses at the gene ends were 6 bases for V and 2 bases for J; bases not matched to a gene: 14. This CDR3 comprises 16 residues. DNA for the CDR3: TGCAGTGCCCAAGGCGCTAGCGGTTCCAACACAGATACGCAGTATTTT. Residues: CSAQGASGSNTDTQYF.

On this clonotype: Little can be read into the size of this beta chain, an off-target read in a library designed for alpha chains. J is TRBJ2-3 and V is TRBV14; D remains ambiguous. CDR1 SGHDN and CDR2 FVKESK come from the germline V gene. Trimming pared 2 bases from V and 7 bases from J, leaving 10 bases between. The CDR3 runs 13 residues. The DNA of the CDR3 is TGTGCCAGCAGCCAAAATCTGCTAAATACGCAGTATTTT. This sequence encodes CASSQNLLNTQYF.

As to this clonotype: Since it is a stray read in a library aimed at alpha chains, this beta chain has a size that is not meaningful. The rearrangement joins TRBV4-1 to TRBJ2-7, with a weak D call TRBD1 (6 bases). Per the germline V gene, CDR1 is MGHRA and CDR2 is YSYEKL. Trimming stripped 0 bases from V and 0 bases from J, with 12 bases between. The length of the CDR3 is 16 residues. The CDR3 sequence is CASSQEPGVPSYEQYF. CDR3 DNA: TGCGCCAGCAGCCAAGAGCCAGGGGTCCCCTCCTACGAGCAGTACTTC.

As concerns this clonotype: Being off target in a library aimed at alpha chains, this beta chain has a size of little meaning. This rearrangement joins TRBV6-2 or TRBV6-3 to TRBJ2-5, with D possibly being TRBD1 or TRBD2 (5 bases each). CDR1 and CDR2 (germline): MNHEY, SVGEGT. V lost 7 bases and J lost 3, with 12 bases in between. The CDR3 is 13 residues long. The DNA of the CDR3 is TGTGCCAGCAACCAATTGGGGGAAGAGACCCAGTACTTC. It translates to CASNQLGEETQYF.

With regard to this clonotype: This beta chain represents an off-target read in a library built for alpha chains; its size is of limited meaning. The chain links TRBV11-1 to TRBJ2-3; D is ambiguous. V was cut by 5 bases and J by 2 bases, with 2 bases left in between. This CDR3 contains 11 residues. Germline values: CDR1 SGHAT, CDR2 FQDESV (reference sequence). The CDR3 nucleotides are TGTGCCAGCAGCGACACAGATACGCAGTATTTT. It specifies CASSDTDTQYF.

With regard to this clonotype: Since the library was made to target alpha chains, this beta chain is a stray read and its abundance is not meaningful. J is TRBJ1-2 and V is TRBV7-9; perhaps TRBD1 as D (6 bases). Per germline, CDR1 SEHNR and CDR2 FQNEAQ (reference sequence). This CDR3 has 13 residues. The ends were cut back, 5 bases at V and 6 bases at J, with 13 bases in the middle. Here the CDR3 DNA reads TGTGCCAGCAGCCCATATCGGACAGATGGCTACACCTTC. This sequence encodes CASSPYRTDGYTF.